This T cell receptor beta chain is drawn from a study of response to subunit inactivated influenza vaccine. Trimming removed 5 bases from V and 4 bases from J, with 12 bases in between. The CDR3 totals 14 residues. CDR1 and CDR2 (germline): KGHSH, LQKENI. TCRdb called the RT-PCR reads again in MiXCR, with one record for every CDR3 protein. The sample yields fewer than 550,000 distinct CDR3 sequences, about 25% seen once. The input for sequencing was CD4+ T cells sorted from PBMCs, taken around 5 days after vaccination. The source of this sequence is a man between 50 and 59 years old who received an inactivated influenza vaccine. The chain carries TRBV18 and TRBJ1-5, with a weak D call TRBD1 (5 bases). The CDR3 loop reads CASSTGLGNQPQHF. In DNA form, the CDR3 reads TGTGCCAGCTCAACGGGACTTGGGAATCAGCCCCAGCATTTT.